The sequence of this T cell receptor beta chain was determined in a study of shared clonotypes between healthy human individuals. Source study methods: Junction-only immunoSEQ data arrived without quality scores, meaning filtering differed. Measured with immunoSEQ multiplex PCR; TCRdb has only the in-frame clones, and not every one. The V and J calls and clone size were taken over from that table, and D and trimming were inferred from the DNA. The profile shows under 1,900,000 clones, approximately 98.5% of them singletons. Study results and limitations: Richness estimates generally favored naive over memory subsets.

Concerning this clone itself: Its antigen remains unknown.

The sample comprised naive CD4+ T cells sorted from blood. Indicated subset: CD45RA+ positively selected. This sequence originates from a young man in good health.

The CDR3 protein is CASSQLGRGGYEQYF. The CDR3 bases are TGTGCCAGCAGCCAGTTGGGCAGGGGCGGCTACGAGCAGTACTTC. The chain has TRBV14 and TRBJ2-7; D perhaps matches TRBD1 (6 bases). CDR1 is SGHDN, CDR2 FVKESK, per germline. Deletions cut 3 bases from V and 3 bases from J, with 15 bases between. The CDR3 consists of 15 residues.